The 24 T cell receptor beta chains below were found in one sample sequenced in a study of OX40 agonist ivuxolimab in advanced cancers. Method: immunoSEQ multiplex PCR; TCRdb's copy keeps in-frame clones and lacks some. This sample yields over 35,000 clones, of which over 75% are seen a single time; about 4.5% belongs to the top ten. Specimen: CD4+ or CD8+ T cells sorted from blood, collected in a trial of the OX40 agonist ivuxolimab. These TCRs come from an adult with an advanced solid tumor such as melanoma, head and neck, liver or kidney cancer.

The CDR3 DNA is TGTGCCAGCAGTTTATGGGACAGACCTAACTATGGCTACACCTTC. As protein: CASSLWDRPNYGYTF. The chain uses TRBV28 and TRBJ1-2; possible D gene TRBD1, 6 bases. The V and J ends lost 0 bases and 0 bases respectively, with 8 bases between them. CDR3 size: 15 residues. The germline V gene encodes CDR1 MDHEN and CDR2 SYDVKM.

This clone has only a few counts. CDR3 DNA sequence: TGTGCCAGCAGCTTAGTGCGGGGGAAGTCACCCCTCCACTTT. It translates to CASSLVRGKSPLHF. The V call is TRBV13, the J call TRBJ1-6, with D possibly matching TRBD1 (5 bases). There are 14 residues in the CDR3. The V and J ends lost 1 base and 10 bases respectively, with 11 bases between them. Germline V CDR1 and CDR2: PRHDT, FYEKMQ (reference sequence).

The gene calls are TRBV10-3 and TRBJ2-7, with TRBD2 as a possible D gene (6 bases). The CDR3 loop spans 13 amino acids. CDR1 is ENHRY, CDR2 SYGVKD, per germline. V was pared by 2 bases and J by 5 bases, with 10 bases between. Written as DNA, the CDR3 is TGTGCCATCAGTGAGCGGGAGTATAACGAGCAGTACTTC. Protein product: CAISEREYNEQYF.

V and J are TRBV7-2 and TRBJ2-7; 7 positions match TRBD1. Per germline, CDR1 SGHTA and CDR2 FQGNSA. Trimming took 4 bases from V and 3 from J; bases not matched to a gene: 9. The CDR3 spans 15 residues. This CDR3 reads CASSSRTGADYEQYF. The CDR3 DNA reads TGTGCCAGCAGCTCCCGGACAGGAGCCGACTACGAGCAGTACTTC. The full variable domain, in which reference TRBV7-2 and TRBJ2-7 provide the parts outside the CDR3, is GAGVSQSPSNKVTEKGKDVELRCDPISGHTALYWYRQSLGQGLEFLIYFQGNSAPDKSGLPSDRFSAERTGGSVSTLTIQRTQQEDSAVYLCASSSRTGADYEQYFGPGTRLTVT.

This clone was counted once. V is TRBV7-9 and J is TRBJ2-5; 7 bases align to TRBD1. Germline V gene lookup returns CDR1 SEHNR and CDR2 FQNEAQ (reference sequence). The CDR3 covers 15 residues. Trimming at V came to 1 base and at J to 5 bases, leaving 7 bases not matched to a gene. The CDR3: CASSLGGQYRETQYF. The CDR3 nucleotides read TGTGCCAGCAGCTTAGGGGGACAGTACAGGGAGACCCAGTACTTC.

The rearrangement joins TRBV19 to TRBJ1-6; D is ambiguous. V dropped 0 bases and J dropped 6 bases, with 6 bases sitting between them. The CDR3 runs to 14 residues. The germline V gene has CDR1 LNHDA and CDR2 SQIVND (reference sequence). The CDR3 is CASSIDGPNSPLHF. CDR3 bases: TGTGCCAGTAGTATAGATGGGCCTAATTCACCCCTCCACTTT.

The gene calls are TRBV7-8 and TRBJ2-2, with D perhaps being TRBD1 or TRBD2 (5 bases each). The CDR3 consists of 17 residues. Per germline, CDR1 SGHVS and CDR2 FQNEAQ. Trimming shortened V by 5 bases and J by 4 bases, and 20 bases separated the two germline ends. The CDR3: CASSLFTGTSSTGELFF. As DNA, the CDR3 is TGTGCCAGCAGCCTATTTACGGGGACCTCGAGCACCGGGGAGCTGTTTTTT.

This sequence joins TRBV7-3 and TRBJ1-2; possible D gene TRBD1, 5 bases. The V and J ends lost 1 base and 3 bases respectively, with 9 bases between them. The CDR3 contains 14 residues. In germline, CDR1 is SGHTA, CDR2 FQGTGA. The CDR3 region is CASSLRGGDYGYTF. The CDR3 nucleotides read TGTGCCAGCAGCTTAAGGGGCGGGGACTATGGCTACACCTTC.

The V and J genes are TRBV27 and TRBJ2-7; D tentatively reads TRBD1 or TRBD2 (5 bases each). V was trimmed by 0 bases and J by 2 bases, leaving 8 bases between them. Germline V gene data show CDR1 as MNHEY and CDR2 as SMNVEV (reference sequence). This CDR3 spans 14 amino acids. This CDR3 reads CASSLSRGPYEQYF. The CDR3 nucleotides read TGTGCCAGCAGTTTATCTAGGGGACCCTACGAGCAGTACTTC.

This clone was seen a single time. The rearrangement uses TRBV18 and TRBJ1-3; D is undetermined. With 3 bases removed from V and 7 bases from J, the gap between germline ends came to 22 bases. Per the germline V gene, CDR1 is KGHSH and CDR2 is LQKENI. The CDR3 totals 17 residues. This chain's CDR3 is CASSPLGPGLEGNTIYF. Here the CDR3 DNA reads TGTGCCAGCTCACCGCTAGGCCCGGGCCTAGAGGGCAACACCATATATTTT. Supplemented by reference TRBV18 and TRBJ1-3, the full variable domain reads NAGVMQNPRHLVRRRGQEARLRCSPMKGHSHVYWYRQLPEEGLKFMVYLQKENIIDESGMPKERFSAEFPKEGPSILRIQQVVRGDSAAYFCASSPLGPGLEGNTIYFGEGSWLTVV.

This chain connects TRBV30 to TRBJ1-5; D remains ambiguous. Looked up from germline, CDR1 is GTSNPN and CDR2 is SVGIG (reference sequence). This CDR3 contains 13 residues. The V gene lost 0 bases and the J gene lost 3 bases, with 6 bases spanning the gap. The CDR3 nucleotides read TGTGCCTGGAGTGTCGGAGTCAATCAGCCCCAGCATTTT. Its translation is CAWSVGVNQPQHF. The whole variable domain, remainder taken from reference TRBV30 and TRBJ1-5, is SQTIHQWPATLVQPVGSPLSLECTVEGTSNPNLYWYRQAAGRGLQLLFYSVGIGQISSEVPQNLSASRPQDRQFILSSKKLLLSDSGFYLCAWSVGVNQPQHFGDGTRLSIL.

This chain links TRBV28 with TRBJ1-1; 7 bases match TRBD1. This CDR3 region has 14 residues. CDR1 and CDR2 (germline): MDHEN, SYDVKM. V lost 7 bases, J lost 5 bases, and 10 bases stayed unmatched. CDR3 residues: CASTARQGRTEAFF. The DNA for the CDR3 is TGTGCCAGCACCGCCCGACAGGGAAGGACTGAAGCTTTCTTT.

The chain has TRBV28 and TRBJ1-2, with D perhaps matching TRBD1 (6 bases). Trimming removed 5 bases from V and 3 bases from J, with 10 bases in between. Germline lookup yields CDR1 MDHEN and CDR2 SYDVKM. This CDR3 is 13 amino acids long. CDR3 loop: CASSQRQDYGYTF. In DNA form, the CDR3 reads TGTGCCAGCAGTCAGCGACAGGACTATGGCTACACCTTC.

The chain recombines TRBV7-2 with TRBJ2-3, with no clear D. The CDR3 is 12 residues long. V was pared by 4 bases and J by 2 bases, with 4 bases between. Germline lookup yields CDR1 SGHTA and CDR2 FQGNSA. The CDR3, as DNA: TGTGCCAGCAGCTACTACACAGATACGCAGTATTTT. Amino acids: CASSYYTDTQYF.

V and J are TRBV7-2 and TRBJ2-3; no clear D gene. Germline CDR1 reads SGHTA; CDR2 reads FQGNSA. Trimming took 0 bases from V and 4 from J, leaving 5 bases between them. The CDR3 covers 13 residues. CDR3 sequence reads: CASSLAAPDTQYF. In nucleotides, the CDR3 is TGTGCCAGCAGCTTAGCGGCCCCAGATACGCAGTATTTT.

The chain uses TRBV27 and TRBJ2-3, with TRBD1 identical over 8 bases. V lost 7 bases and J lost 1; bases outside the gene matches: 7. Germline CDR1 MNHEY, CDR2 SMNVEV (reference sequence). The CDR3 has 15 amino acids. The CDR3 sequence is CASTQDRGRTDTQYF. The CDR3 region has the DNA TGTGCCAGCACCCAAGACAGGGGCCGCACAGATACGCAGTATTTT.

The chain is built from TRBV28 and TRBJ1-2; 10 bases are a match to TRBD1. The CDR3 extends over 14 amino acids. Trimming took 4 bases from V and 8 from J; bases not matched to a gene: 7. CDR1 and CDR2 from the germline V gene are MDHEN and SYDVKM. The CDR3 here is CASSSSGTGVGYTF. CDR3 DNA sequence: TGTGCCAGCAGTTCATCCGGGACAGGGGTGGGCTACACCTTC.

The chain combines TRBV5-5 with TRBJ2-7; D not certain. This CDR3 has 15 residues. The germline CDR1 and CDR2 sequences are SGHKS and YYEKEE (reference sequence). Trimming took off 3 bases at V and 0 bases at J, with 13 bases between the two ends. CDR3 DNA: TGTGCCAGCAGCTCACCTAGTCGAGCCTCCTACGAGCAGTACTTC. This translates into CASSSPSRASYEQYF.

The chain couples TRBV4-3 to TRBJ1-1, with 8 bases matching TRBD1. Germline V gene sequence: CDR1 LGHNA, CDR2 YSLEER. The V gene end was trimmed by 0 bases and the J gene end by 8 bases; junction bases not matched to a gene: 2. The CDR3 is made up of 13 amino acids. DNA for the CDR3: TGCGCCAGCAGCCAAGATCAGGGGGCGGAAGCTTTCTTT. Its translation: CASSQDQGAEAFF.

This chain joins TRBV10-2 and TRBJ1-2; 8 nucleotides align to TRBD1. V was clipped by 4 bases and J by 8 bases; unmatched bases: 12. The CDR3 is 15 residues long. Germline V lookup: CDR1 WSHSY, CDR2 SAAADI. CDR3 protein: CASSAGTGTLSGYTF. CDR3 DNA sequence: TGCGCCAGCAGTGCCGGGACAGGTACCCTGTCCGGCTACACCTTC.

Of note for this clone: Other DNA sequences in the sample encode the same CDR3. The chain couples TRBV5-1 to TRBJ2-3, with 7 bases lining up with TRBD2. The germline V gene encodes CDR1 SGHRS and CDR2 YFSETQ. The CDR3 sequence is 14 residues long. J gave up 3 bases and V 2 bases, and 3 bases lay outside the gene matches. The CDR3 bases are TGCGCCAGCAGCTTAGGCGGGAGTACAGATACGCAGTATTTT. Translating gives CASSLGGSTDTQYF.

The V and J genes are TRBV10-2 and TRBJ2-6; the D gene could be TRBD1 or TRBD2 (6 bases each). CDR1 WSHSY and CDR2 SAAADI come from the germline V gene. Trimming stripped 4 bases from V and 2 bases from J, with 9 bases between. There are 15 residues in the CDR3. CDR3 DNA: TGCGCCAGCAGTGGTGGGGGGCCTGGGGCCAACGTCCTGACTTTC. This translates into CASSGGGPGANVLTF.

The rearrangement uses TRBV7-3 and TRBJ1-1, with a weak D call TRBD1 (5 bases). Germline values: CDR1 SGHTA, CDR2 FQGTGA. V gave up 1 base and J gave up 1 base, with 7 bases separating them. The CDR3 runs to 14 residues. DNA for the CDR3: TGTGCCAGCAGCTTAATGGGGCAGAACACTGAAGCTTTCTTT. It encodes CASSLMGQNTEAFF.

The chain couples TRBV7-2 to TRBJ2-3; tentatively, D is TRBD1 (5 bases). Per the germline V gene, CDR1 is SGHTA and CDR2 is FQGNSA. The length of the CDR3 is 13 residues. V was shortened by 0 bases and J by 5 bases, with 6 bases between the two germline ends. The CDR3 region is CASSLAQGDTQYF. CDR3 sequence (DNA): TGTGCCAGCAGCTTAGCCCAGGGAGATACGCAGTATTTT.